The clone carrying this T cell receptor beta chain was seen at least ten times. The antigen is unknown. This entry is derived from a study of metastatic and nonmetastatic thyroid tumors. Across the whole study: Repertoire data that came from the blood and tumor or nodule tissue of malignant and benign thyroid patients were compared. Study observations and caveats: The reported finding was significantly higher TCR beta diversity in malignant thyroid tumors relative to benign nodules, in blood and tumor.

TCRdb re-called clones from the PCR reads using MiXCR. The table lists 20,000 to 25,000 clones, approximately 16% of them singletons. V shed 0 bases and J 4 bases; nucleotides not matched to a gene: 5. Looked up from germline, CDR1 is DFQATT and CDR2 is SNEGSKA (reference sequence). CDR3 length: 15 amino acids. Prior to thyroid surgery, none of the patients had received any treatment. This chain links TRBV20-1 with TRBJ2-1; 8 positions agree with TRBD1. Sequenced: tumor tissue. The sequence came from a female donor with papillary thyroid cancer or a benign thyroid nodule (not recorded which). Some clones in this sample may be carry-over from other donors' samples. The CDR3 sequence is CSARDWQGAYNEQFF. CDR3 DNA sequence: TGCAGTGCTAGAGATTGGCAGGGGGCTTACAATGAGCAGTTCTTC.